Detailed here is one T cell receptor (beta chain). Using immunoSEQ multiplex PCR, the repertoire was profiled, and TCRdb retains in-frame clones only, with some absent. Here the sample spans some 93,000 clones, 90% to 95% being singletons. Germline CDR1 is SGHVS and CDR2 is FQNEAQ. V was shortened by 4 bases and J by 3 bases, with 10 bases between the two germline ends. The CDR3 extends over 14 amino acids. The record originates from a study of T cell changes during pregnancy in multiple sclerosis. The TCR originated in a female donor in good health, enrolled as a control in a pregnancy study. The rearrangement links TRBV7-8 to TRBJ1-5; D may be TRBD1 (6 bases). Sequencing was performed on peripheral blood, taken after pregnancy. The DNA for the CDR3 is TGTGCCAGCAGCTCTGGACAGAACAATCAGCCCCAGCATTTT. Its protein product is CASSSGQNNQPQHF.